The rows below give T cell receptor beta chains drawn from one sample of a study of blood T cell repertoires in COVID-19. The assay was immunoSEQ multiplex PCR, and TCRdb's table has in-frame clones only and misses some. Of about 260,000 clones in the sample, around nine tenths were seen once. Sequenced input: peripheral blood. The receptors derive from a woman aged 55-70 years with COVID-19, enrolled during active disease. Each CDR3 is given with its conserved first and last residue. The order of the fields is CDR3 protein, CDR3 DNA, J gene, D gene, CDR3 length, V gene, clone size. D genes are given only for firm matches. Clone size appears in some rows only: once, few, many, or a class for an expanded clone.

cdr3_aa: CSAKTSGNYNEQFF; cdr3_nt: TGCAGCGCAAAGACTAGCGGGAACTACAATGAGCAGTTCTTC; j_call: TRBJ2-1; d_call: TRBD2; cdr3_length: 14; v_call: TRBV29-1; clone_size: few
cdr3_aa: CASRDRAYNSPLHF; cdr3_nt: TGTGCCAGCCGGGACAGGGCTTATAATTCACCCCTCCACTTT; j_call: TRBJ1-6; d_call: NA; cdr3_length: 14; v_call: TRBV21-1; clone_size: NA
cdr3_aa: CAWSVGGYGYEQYF; cdr3_nt: TGTGCCTGGAGTGTGGGGGGTTATGGCTACGAGCAGTACTTC; j_call: TRBJ2-7; d_call: NA; cdr3_length: 14; v_call: TRBV30; clone_size: NA
cdr3_aa: CAWSGTENWDTEAFF; cdr3_nt: TGTGCCTGGAGCGGTACGGAGAACTGGGACACTGAAGCTTTCTTT; j_call: TRBJ1-1; d_call: NA; cdr3_length: 15; v_call: TRBV30; clone_size: once
cdr3_aa: CASSIEAGGEQYF; cdr3_nt: TGTGCCAGTAGTATAGAGGCTGGGGGGGAGCAGTACTTC; j_call: TRBJ2-7; d_call: NA; cdr3_length: 13; v_call: TRBV19; clone_size: NA
cdr3_aa: CASSESGPGNTIYF; cdr3_nt: TGTGCCAGCAGCGAGAGCGGCCCTGGAAACACCATATATTTT; j_call: TRBJ1-3; d_call: NA; cdr3_length: 14; v_call: TRBV7-7; clone_size: NA
cdr3_aa: CASSHPTGQLYEQYF; cdr3_nt: TGTGCCAGCAGCCATCCTACTGGACAGCTCTACGAGCAGTACTTC; j_call: TRBJ2-7; d_call: NA; cdr3_length: 15; v_call: TRBV3-1/TRBV3-2; clone_size: once
cdr3_aa: CASSVDPQGGGYTF; cdr3_nt: TGTGCCAGCAGCGTAGATCCCCAGGGGGGCGGCTACACCTTC; j_call: TRBJ1-2; d_call: TRBD1; cdr3_length: 14; v_call: TRBV9; clone_size: once
cdr3_aa: CASSWAASYEQYF; cdr3_nt: TGTGCCAGCAGTTGGGCAGCTTCCTACGAGCAGTACTTC; j_call: TRBJ2-7; d_call: NA; cdr3_length: 13; v_call: TRBV27; clone_size: NA
cdr3_aa: CASKISVLIDEQFF; cdr3_nt: TGTGCCAGCAAGATCTCCGTACTTATAGATGAGCAGTTCTTC; j_call: TRBJ2-1; d_call: NA; cdr3_length: 14; v_call: TRBV2; clone_size: NA
cdr3_aa: CASAPGHLRGFEKLFF; cdr3_nt: TGTGCCAGCGCCCCGGGACACCTTAGGGGATTTGAAAAACTGTTTTTT; j_call: TRBJ1-4; d_call: NA; cdr3_length: 16; v_call: TRBV3-1/TRBV3-2; clone_size: NA
cdr3_aa: CASRAGQGAADTQYF; cdr3_nt: TGTGCCAGCAGGGCTGGACAGGGGGCAGCTGATACGCAGTATTTT; j_call: TRBJ2-3; d_call: TRBD1; cdr3_length: 15; v_call: TRBV2; clone_size: NA
cdr3_aa: CASSPRGGVGSDTQYF; cdr3_nt: TGTGCCAGCAGCCCGCGGGGAGGAGTGGGCTCAGATACGCAGTATTTT; j_call: TRBJ2-3; d_call: NA; cdr3_length: 16; v_call: TRBV7-3; clone_size: few
cdr3_aa: CATSRGEAGGGAYNEQFF; cdr3_nt: TGTGCCACCAGCAGAGGGGAAGCGGGAGGGGGGGCCTACAATGAGCAGTTCTTC; j_call: TRBJ2-1; d_call: TRBD2; cdr3_length: 18; v_call: TRBV15; clone_size: NA
cdr3_aa: CASSRTGGTDTQYF; cdr3_nt: TGTGCCAGTAGCCGGACAGGGGGCACAGATACGCAGTATTTT; j_call: TRBJ2-3; d_call: TRBD1; cdr3_length: 14; v_call: TRBV19; clone_size: NA
cdr3_aa: CASSLRGGSGPGELFF; cdr3_nt: TGTGCCAGCAGCCTGAGAGGGGGATCTGGACCCGGGGAGCTGTTTTTT; j_call: TRBJ2-2; d_call: NA; cdr3_length: 16; v_call: TRBV6-2/TRBV6-3; clone_size: NA
cdr3_aa: CASRGTFYNEQFF; cdr3_nt: TGCGCCAGCAGAGGGACATTCTACAATGAGCAGTTCTTC; j_call: TRBJ2-1; d_call: NA; cdr3_length: 13; v_call: TRBV10-1; clone_size: NA
cdr3_aa: CASNIFNGGTRVGEAFF; cdr3_nt: TGTGCCAGCAATATCTTTAATGGCGGGACTCGAGTCGGTGAAGCTTTCTTT; j_call: TRBJ1-1; d_call: NA; cdr3_length: 17; v_call: TRBV7-8; clone_size: NA
cdr3_aa: CSVRLAGAGELFF; cdr3_nt: TGCAGCGTGAGACTAGCGGGAGCCGGGGAGCTGTTTTTT; j_call: TRBJ2-2; d_call: TRBD2; cdr3_length: 13; v_call: TRBV29-1; clone_size: NA
cdr3_aa: CASSVLAGGWGNEQFF; cdr3_nt: TGTGCCAGCAGCGTACTAGCGGGAGGATGGGGAAATGAGCAGTTCTTC; j_call: TRBJ2-1; d_call: TRBD2; cdr3_length: 16; v_call: TRBV9; clone_size: NA
cdr3_aa: CASGGSTAGGLIWDQPQHF; cdr3_nt: TGTGCCAGCGGCGGGTCGACGGCAGGGGGCCTCATTTGGGATCAGCCCCAGCATTTT; j_call: TRBJ1-5; d_call: TRBD1; cdr3_length: 19; v_call: TRBV5-8; clone_size: NA
cdr3_aa: CASTVGDSNYGYTF; cdr3_nt: TGTGCCAGCACCGTGGGAGACTCTAACTATGGCTACACCTTC; j_call: TRBJ1-2; d_call: NA; cdr3_length: 14; v_call: TRBV7-9; clone_size: NA
cdr3_aa: CASSLDQGYSGSPLHF; cdr3_nt: TGTGCCAGCAGCCTAGACCAGGGTTATTCGGGCTCACCCCTCCACTTT; j_call: TRBJ1-6; d_call: NA; cdr3_length: 16; v_call: TRBV7-2; clone_size: few
cdr3_aa: CASSPQEGGRARNEQFF; cdr3_nt: TGTGCCAGCAGTCCTCAAGAGGGCGGGAGGGCCCGGAATGAGCAGTTCTTC; j_call: TRBJ2-1; d_call: TRBD2; cdr3_length: 17; v_call: TRBV28; clone_size: NA
cdr3_aa: CASSARQGEGTNYGYTF; cdr3_nt: TGTGCCAGCAGTGCCCGACAGGGAGAGGGCACGAACTATGGCTACACCTTC; j_call: TRBJ1-2; d_call: TRBD1; cdr3_length: 17; v_call: TRBV27; clone_size: NA
cdr3_aa: CASSQDLRVLNTEAFF; cdr3_nt: TGCGCCAGCAGCCAAGATCTTCGGGTGCTGAACACTGAAGCTTTCTTT; j_call: TRBJ1-1; d_call: NA; cdr3_length: 16; v_call: TRBV4-3; clone_size: NA
cdr3_aa: CASSLLLTGINEQFF; cdr3_nt: TGTGCCAGCAGCTTACTTTTAACAGGGATCAATGAGCAGTTCTTC; j_call: TRBJ2-1; d_call: NA; cdr3_length: 15; v_call: TRBV7-9; clone_size: NA
cdr3_aa: CASSHRDRGSEQYF; cdr3_nt: TGCGCCAGCAGCCACAGGGACAGGGGTAGCGAGCAGTACTTC; j_call: TRBJ2-7; d_call: TRBD1; cdr3_length: 14; v_call: TRBV5-1; clone_size: once
cdr3_aa: CASSLVGGPPQETQYF; cdr3_nt: TGTGCCAGCAGCTTAGTCGGGGGTCCTCCTCAAGAGACCCAGTACTTC; j_call: TRBJ2-5; d_call: NA; cdr3_length: 16; v_call: TRBV7-9; clone_size: NA
cdr3_aa: CASSERTGRNPNTIYF; cdr3_nt: TGTGCCAGCAGTGAAAGGACAGGGAGAAACCCGAACACCATATATTTT; j_call: TRBJ1-3; d_call: TRBD1; cdr3_length: 16; v_call: TRBV6-1; clone_size: NA
cdr3_aa: CASSRTSGSYNEQFF; cdr3_nt: TGTGCCAGTAGTCGGACTAGCGGTAGTTACAATGAGCAGTTCTTC; j_call: TRBJ2-1; d_call: TRBD2; cdr3_length: 15; v_call: TRBV19; clone_size: NA
cdr3_aa: CASSRTGISNQPQHF; cdr3_nt: TGTGCCAGCAGTCGAACAGGGATCAGCAATCAGCCCCAGCATTTT; j_call: TRBJ1-5; d_call: NA; cdr3_length: 15; v_call: TRBV6-6; clone_size: NA
cdr3_aa: CASSPRGGGSNTGELFF; cdr3_nt: TGCGCCAGCAGCCCCCGTGGGGGGGGCTCCAACACCGGGGAGCTGTTTTTT; j_call: TRBJ2-2; d_call: NA; cdr3_length: 17; v_call: TRBV5-1; clone_size: once